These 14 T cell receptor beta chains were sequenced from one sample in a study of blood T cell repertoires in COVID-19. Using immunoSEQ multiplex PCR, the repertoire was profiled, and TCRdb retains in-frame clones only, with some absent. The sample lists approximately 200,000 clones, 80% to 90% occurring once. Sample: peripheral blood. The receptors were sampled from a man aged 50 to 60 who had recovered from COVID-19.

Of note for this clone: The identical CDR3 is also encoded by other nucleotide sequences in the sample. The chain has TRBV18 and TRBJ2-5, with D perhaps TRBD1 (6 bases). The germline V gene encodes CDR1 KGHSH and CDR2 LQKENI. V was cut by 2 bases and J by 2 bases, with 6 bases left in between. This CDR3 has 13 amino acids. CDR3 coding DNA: TGTGCCAGCTCACCAGGACAGCAAGAGACCCAGTACTTC. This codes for CASSPGQQETQYF.

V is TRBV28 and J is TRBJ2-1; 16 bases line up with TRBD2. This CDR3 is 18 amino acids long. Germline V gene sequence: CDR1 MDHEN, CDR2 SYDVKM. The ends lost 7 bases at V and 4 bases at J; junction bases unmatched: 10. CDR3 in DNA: TGTGCCAGCAAGGGACTAGCGGGAGGGCCGCGGAGGTACAATGAGCAGTTCTTC. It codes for CASKGLAGGPRRYNEQFF.

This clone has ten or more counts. In DNA, the CDR3 is TGTGCCAGCAGTATGACTGCCTACGAGCAGTACTTC. Amino acid sequence: CASSMTAYEQYF. V gene TRBV7-8 combines with J gene TRBJ2-7; D unresolved. The CDR3 covers 12 residues. V was clipped by 6 bases and J by 2 bases, with 8 bases between them. Germline V gene sequence: CDR1 SGHVS, CDR2 FQNEAQ.

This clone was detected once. The CDR3 nucleotides read TGTGCCAGCAGTGAATTCGGGACAGCTAACTATGGCTACACCTTC. It is translated as CASSEFGTANYGYTF. The V and J genes are TRBV2 and TRBJ1-2; 7 nucleotides align to TRBD1. The germline gives CDR1 SNHLY, CDR2 FYNNEI. V trimming: 2 bases; J trimming: 0 bases; junction bases outside the gene matches: 3. The CDR3 runs 15 residues.

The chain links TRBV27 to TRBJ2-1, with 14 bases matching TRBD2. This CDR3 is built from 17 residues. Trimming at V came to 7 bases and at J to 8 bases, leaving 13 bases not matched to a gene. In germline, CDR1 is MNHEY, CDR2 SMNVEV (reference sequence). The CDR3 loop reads CASNPNPGTSGSHEQFF. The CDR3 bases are TGTGCCAGCAATCCCAACCCCGGGACTAGCGGGAGTCATGAGCAGTTCTTC.

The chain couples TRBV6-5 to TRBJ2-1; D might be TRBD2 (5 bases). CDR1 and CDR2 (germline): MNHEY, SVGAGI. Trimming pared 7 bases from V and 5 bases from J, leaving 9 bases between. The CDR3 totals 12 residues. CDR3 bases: TGTGCCAGCAACCGGGGAGACAATGAGCAGTTCTTC. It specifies CASNRGDNEQFF.

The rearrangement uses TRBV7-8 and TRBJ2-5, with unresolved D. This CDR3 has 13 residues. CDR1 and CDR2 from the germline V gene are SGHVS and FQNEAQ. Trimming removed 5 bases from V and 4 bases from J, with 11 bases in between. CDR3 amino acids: CASSPSVGETQYF. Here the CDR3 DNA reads TGTGCCAGCAGCCCCAGCGTCGGAGAGACCCAGTACTTC.

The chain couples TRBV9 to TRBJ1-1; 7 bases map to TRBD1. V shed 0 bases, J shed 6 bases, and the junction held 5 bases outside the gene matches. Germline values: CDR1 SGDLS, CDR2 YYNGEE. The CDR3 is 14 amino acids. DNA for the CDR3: TGTGCCAGCAGCGTAGACGCAGGGGGGTCTGAAGCTTTCTTT. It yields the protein CASSVDAGGSEAFF.

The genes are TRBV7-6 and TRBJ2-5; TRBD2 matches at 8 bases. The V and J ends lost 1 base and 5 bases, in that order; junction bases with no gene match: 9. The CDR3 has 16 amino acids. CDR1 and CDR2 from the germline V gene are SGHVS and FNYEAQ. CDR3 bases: TGTGCCAGCAGCTTAGAGACGGGAGGGCTAGAGGAGACCCAGTACTTC. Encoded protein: CASSLETGGLEETQYF. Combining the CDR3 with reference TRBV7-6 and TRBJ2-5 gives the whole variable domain GAGVSQSPRYKVTKRGQDVALRCDPISGHVSLYWYRQALGQGPEFLTYFNYEAQQDKSGLPNDRFSAERPEGSISTLTIQRTEQRDSAMYRCASSLETGGLEETQYFGPGTRLLVL.

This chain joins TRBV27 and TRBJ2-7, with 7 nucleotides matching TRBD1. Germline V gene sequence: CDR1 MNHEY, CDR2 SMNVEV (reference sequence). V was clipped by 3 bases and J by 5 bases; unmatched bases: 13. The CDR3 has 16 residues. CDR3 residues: CASSFRNRGPPHEQYF. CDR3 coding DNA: TGTGCCAGCAGTTTTCGAAACAGGGGCCCTCCCCACGAGCAGTACTTC.

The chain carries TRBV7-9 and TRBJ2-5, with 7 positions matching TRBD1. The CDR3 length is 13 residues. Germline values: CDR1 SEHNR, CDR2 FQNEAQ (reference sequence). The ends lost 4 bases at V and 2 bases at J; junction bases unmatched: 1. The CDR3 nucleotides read TGTGCCAGCAGCTCCAGGGGGCAAGAGACCCAGTACTTC. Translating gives CASSSRGQETQYF.

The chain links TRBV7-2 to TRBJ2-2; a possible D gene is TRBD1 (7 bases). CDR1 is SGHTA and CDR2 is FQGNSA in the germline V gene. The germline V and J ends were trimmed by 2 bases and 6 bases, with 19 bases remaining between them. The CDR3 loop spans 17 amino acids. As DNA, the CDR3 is TGTGCCAGCAGCTTATTGGGTGGGCAGGGGGGCGCCGGGGAGCTGTTTTTT. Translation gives CASSLLGGQGGAGELFF.

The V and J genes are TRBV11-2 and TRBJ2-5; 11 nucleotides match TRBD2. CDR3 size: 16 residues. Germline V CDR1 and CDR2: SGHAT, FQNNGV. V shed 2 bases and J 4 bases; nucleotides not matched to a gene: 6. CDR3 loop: CASSLRTSGLIETQYF. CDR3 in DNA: TGTGCCAGCAGCTTAAGGACTAGCGGGCTTATAGAGACCCAGTACTTC.

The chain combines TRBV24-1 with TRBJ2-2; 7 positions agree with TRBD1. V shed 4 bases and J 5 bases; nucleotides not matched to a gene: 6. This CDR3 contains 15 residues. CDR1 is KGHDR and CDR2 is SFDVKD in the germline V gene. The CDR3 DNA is TGTGCCACCAGTGAAAGAGGGGGCATGACCGGGGAGCTGTTTTTT. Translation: CATSERGGMTGELFF.